This T cell receptor beta chain is from a study of Ad26.COV2.S vaccination and SARS-CoV-2 variants. Study overall: Doses of Ad26.COV2.S were injected into muscle once or twice, 56 days apart. Study-wide findings and caveats: It is possible that the TCR breadth and depth analyses underestimated the total T cell responses. Reported findings describe substantial breadth in spike-specific CD8+ and CD4+ T cell responses following vaccination. Relative to placebo recipients, vaccine recipients exhibited elevated spike-specific TCR breadth.

Stated treatment: 19 received Ad26.COV2.S at low or high dose, single or two shots; roughly 5 received placebo; per-sample allocation not given. Day 63 after the first vaccine or placebo injection was the time point for sampling. V shed 4 bases and J shed 5 bases, with 17 bases lying between them. There are 15 residues in the CDR3. CDR1 is SGHRS, CDR2 YFSETQ, per germline. On this clone: Its antigen is not known.

The data were produced by immunoSEQ multiplex PCR, yet TCRdb's version contains in-frame clones alone and is incomplete. This sample has some 350,000 clones, with 85% to 90% found just once. This material consisted of peripheral blood, taken in a trial of Ad26.COV2.S vaccine versus placebo. The chain has TRBV5-1 and TRBJ2-3; maybe TRBD2 (5 bases). The clonotype comes from a person aged 18-65 years who received the Ad26.COV2.S COVID-19 vaccine or a placebo. CDR3: CASSLTGIQGDTQYF. Here the CDR3 DNA reads TGCGCCAGCAGCCTAACGGGGATCCAAGGAGATACGCAGTATTTT.